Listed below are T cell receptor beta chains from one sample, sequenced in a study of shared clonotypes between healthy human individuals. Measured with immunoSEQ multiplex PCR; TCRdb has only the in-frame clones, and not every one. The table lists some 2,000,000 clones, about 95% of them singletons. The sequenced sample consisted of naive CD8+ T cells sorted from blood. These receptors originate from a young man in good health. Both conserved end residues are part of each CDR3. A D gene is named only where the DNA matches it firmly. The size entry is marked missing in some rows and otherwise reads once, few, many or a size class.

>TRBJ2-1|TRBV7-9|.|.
CASSPLESSYNEQFF
TGTGCCAGCAGCCCCCTAGAGAGCTCCTACAATGAGCAGTTCTTC
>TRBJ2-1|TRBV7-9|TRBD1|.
CASSLAGGGNEQFF
TGTGCCAGCAGCTTAGCAGGGGGCGGGAATGAGCAGTTCTTC
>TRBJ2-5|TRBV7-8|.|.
CASSLLGQGNEDGGQYF
TGTGCCAGCAGCTTATTAGGGCAGGGGAATGAAGATGGTGGCCAGTACTTC
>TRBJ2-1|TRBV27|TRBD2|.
CASSLEGTSAHNEQFF
TGTGCCAGCAGTTTAGAGGGGACTAGCGCCCACAATGAGCAGTTCTTC
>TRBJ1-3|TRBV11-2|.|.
CASSLDWYRAAGNTIYF
TGTGCCAGCAGCTTAGATTGGTACAGGGCAGCTGGAAACACCATATATTTT
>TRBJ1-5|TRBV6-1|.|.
CASSWENNQPQHF
TGTGCCAGCAGTTGGGAAAACAATCAGCCCCAGCATTTT
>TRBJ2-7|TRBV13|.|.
CASVGGDDEQYF
TGTGCCAGCGTGGGAGGCGACGACGAGCAGTACTTC
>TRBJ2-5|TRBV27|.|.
CASSLTFGAETQYF
TGTGCCAGCAGTTTAACGTTCGGGGCGGAGACCCAGTACTTC
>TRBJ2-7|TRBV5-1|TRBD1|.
CASSHRQGQGYEQYF
TGCGCCAGCAGCCACAGACAGGGTCAGGGCTACGAGCAGTACTTC
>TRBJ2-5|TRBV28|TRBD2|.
CASSLLAGSKQETQYF
TGTGCCAGCAGTTTATTAGCGGGGAGTAAGCAAGAGACCCAGTACTTC
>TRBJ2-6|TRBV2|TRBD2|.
CASSSGRGAGANVLTF
TGTGCCAGCAGTTCAGGGAGGGGAGCTGGGGCCAACGTCCTGACTTTC
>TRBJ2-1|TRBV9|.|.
CASNRGADNEQFF
TGTGCCAGCAACCGCGGGGCTGACAATGAGCAGTTCTTC
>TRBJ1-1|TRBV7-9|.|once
CASSLGQLWQNTEAFF
TGTGCCAGCAGCTTAGGACAGCTCTGGCAGAACACTGAAGCTTTCTTT
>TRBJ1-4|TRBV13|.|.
CASAAGHFNEKLFF
TGTGCCAGCGCCGCGGGACACTTTAATGAAAAACTGTTTTTT
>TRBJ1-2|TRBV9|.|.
CASSLEGRPANYGYTF
TGTGCCAGCAGCTTAGAGGGTAGACCAGCTAACTATGGCTACACCTTC
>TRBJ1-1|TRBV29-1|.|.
CSVGVVSMNTEAFF
TGCAGCGTGGGGGTGGTCAGCATGAACACTGAAGCTTTCTTT
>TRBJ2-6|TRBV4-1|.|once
CASSQSPGANVLTF
TGCGCCAGCAGCCAGTCCCCTGGGGCCAACGTCCTGACTTTC
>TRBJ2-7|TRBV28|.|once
CASSFRNYEQYF
TGTGCCAGCAGTTTTCGGAACTACGAGCAGTACTTC
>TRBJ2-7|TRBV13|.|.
CASSPGSYEQYF
TGTGCCAGCAGCCCAGGGTCCTACGAGCAGTACTTC
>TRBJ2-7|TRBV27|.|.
CASSPRVNAYEQYF
TGTGCCAGCAGTCCCAGGGTAAATGCCTACGAGCAGTACTTC
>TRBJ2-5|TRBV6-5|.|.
CASSYSGLGEYF
TGTGCCAGCAGTTACTCGGGGCTAGGGGAGTACTTC
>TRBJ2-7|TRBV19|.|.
CASTGHTSYEQYF
TGTGCCAGTACAGGTCACACGTCGTACGAGCAGTACTTC
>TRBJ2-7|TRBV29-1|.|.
CSVGDYEQYF
TGCAGCGTTGGAGACTACGAGCAGTACTTC
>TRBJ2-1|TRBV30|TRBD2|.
CAWSRAGRADEQFF
TGTGCCTGGAGCCGCGCAGGGAGGGCCGATGAGCAGTTCTTC
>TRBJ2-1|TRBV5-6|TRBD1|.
CASSLATGITYNEQFF
TGTGCCAGCAGCTTGGCGACAGGGATCACCTACAATGAGCAGTTCTTC